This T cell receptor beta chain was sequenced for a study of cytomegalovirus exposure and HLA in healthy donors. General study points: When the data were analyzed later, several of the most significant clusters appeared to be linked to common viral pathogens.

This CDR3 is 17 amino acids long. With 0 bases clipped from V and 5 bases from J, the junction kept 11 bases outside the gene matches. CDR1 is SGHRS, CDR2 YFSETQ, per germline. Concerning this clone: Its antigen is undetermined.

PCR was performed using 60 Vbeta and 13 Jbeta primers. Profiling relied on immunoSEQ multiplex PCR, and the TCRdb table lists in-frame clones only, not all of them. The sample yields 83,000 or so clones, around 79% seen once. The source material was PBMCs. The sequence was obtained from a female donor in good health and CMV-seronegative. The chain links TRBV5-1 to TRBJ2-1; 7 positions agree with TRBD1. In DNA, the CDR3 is TGCGCCAGCAGCTTGGGGGACAGTAGATACCCTAACAATGAGCAGTTCTTC. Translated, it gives CASSLGDSRYPNNEQFF.